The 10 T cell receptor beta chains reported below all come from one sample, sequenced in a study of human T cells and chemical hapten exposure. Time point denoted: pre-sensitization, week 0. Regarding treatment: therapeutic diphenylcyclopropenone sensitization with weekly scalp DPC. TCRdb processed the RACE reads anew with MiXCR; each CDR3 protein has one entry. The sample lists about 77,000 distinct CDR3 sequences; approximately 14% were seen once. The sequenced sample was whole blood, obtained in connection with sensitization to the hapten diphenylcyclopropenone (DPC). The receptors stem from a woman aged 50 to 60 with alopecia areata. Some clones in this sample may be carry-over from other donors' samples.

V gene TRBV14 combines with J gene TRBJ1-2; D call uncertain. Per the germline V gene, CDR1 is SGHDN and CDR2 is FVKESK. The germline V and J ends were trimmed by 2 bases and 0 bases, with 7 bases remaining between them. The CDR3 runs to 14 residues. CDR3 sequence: CASSQSITNYGYTF. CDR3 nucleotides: TGTGCCAGCAGCCAATCAATTACTAACTATGGCTACACCTTC.

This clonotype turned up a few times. CDR3 in amino acids: CASSSPGTSGTGELFF. The CDR3 nucleotides are TGTGCCAGCAGCTCGCCCGGGACTAGCGGTACCGGGGAGCTGTTTTTT. The chain has TRBV9 and TRBJ2-2; TRBD2 agrees at 11 bases. Germline lookup yields CDR1 SGDLS and CDR2 YYNGEE. V lost 4 bases and J lost 5; bases outside the gene matches: 7. The CDR3 is 16 amino acids.

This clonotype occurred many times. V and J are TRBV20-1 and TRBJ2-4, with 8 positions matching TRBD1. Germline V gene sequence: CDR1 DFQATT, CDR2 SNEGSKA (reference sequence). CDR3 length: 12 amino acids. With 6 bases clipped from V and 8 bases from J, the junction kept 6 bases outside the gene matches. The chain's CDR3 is CSARTGIDIQYF. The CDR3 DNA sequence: TGCAGTGCGAGGACAGGGATAGACATTCAGTACTTC.

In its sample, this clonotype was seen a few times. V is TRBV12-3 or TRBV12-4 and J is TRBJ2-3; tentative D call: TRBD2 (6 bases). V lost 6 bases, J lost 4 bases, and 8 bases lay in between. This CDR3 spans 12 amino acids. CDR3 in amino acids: CASRQRADTQYF. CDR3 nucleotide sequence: TGTGCCAGCAGGCAGCGGGCAGATACGCAGTATTTT.

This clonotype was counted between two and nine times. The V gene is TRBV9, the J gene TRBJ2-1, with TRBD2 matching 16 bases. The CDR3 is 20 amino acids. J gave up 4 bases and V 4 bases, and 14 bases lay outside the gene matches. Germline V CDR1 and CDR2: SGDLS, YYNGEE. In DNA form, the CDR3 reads TGTGCCAGCAGCCCCCGCGTACCGGGACTAGCGGGAGGGATTTACAATGAGCAGTTCTTC. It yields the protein CASSPRVPGLAGGIYNEQFF.

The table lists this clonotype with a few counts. The CDR3 DNA sequence: TGTGCCAGCAGCACAGGGGTTGGAACTGAAGCTTTCTTT. This codes for CASSTGVGTEAFF. The V and J genes are TRBV7-2 and TRBJ1-1; 7 positions agree with TRBD1. CDR3 length: 13 residues. Trimming cost V 5 bases and J 5 bases; bases outside gene matches: 5. Germline V gives CDR1 SGHTA, CDR2 FQGNSA.

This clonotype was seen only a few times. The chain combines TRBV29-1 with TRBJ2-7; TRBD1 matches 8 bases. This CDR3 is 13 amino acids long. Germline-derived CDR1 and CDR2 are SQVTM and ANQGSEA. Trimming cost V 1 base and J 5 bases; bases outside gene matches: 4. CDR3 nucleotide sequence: TGCAGCGTTGAAGGACAGGGGTCCCACGAGCAGTACTTC. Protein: CSVEGQGSHEQYF.

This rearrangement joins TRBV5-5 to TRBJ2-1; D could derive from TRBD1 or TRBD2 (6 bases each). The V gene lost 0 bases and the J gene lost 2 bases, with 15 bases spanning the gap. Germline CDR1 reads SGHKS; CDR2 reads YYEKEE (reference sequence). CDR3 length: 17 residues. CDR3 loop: CASSLVPRGGTYNEQFF. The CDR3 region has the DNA TGTGCCAGCAGCTTGGTCCCTCGAGGGGGGACCTACAATGAGCAGTTCTTC.

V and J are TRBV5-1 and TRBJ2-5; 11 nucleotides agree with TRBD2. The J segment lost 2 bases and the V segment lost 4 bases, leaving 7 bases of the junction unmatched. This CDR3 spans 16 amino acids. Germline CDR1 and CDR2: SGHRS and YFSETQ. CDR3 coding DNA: TGCGCCAGCAGCCGAAAGACTAGCGGGGCACAAGAGACCCAGTACTTC. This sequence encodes CASSRKTSGAQETQYF.

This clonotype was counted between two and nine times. The CDR3 reads CASSRRDSTQETQYF. The CDR3 bases are TGTGCCAGCAGCCGACGTGACAGTACGCAAGAGACCCAGTACTTC. The chain combines TRBV11-2 with TRBJ2-5; D may be TRBD1 (5 bases). Per germline, CDR1 SGHAT and CDR2 FQNNGV. There are 15 residues in the CDR3. Trimming stripped 5 bases from V and 2 bases from J, with 15 bases between.